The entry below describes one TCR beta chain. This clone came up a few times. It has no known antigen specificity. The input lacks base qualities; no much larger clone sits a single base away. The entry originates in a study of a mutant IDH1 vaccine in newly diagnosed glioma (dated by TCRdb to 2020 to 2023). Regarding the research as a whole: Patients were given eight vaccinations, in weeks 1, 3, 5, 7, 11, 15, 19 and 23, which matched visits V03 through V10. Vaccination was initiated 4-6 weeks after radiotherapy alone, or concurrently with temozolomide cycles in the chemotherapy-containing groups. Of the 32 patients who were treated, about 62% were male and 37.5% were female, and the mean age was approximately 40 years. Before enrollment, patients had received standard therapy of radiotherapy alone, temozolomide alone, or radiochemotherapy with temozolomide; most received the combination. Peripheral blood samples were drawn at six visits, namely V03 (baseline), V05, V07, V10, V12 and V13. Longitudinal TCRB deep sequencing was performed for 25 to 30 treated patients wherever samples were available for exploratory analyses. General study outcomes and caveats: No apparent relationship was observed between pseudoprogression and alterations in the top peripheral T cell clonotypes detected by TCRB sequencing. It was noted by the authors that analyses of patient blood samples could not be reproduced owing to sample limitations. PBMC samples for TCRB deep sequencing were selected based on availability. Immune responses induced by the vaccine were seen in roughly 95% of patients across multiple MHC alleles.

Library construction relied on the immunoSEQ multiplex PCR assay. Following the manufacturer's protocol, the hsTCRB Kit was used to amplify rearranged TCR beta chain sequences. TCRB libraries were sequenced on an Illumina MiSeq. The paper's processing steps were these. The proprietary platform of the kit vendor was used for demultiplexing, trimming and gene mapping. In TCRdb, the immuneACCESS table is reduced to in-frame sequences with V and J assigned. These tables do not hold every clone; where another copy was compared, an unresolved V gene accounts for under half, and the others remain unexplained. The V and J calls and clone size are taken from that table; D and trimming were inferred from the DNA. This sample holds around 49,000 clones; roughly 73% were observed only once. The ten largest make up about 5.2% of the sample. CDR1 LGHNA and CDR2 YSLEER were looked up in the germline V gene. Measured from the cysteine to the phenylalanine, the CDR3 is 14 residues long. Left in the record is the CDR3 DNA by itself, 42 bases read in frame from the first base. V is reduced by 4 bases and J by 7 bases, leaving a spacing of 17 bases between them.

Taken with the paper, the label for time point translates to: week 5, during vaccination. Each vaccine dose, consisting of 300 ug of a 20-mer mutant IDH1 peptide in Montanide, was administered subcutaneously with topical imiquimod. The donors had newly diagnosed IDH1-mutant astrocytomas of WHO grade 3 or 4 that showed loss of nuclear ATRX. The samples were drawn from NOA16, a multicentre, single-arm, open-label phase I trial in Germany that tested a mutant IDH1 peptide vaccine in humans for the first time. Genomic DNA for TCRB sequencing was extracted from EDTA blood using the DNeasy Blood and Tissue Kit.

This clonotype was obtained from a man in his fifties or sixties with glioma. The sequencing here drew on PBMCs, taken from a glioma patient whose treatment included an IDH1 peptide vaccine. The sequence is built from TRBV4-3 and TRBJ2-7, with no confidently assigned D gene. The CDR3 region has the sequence CASSPEDRVREQYF. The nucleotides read TGCGCCAGCAGCCCAGAGGATAGGGTTCGAGAGCAGTACTTC.